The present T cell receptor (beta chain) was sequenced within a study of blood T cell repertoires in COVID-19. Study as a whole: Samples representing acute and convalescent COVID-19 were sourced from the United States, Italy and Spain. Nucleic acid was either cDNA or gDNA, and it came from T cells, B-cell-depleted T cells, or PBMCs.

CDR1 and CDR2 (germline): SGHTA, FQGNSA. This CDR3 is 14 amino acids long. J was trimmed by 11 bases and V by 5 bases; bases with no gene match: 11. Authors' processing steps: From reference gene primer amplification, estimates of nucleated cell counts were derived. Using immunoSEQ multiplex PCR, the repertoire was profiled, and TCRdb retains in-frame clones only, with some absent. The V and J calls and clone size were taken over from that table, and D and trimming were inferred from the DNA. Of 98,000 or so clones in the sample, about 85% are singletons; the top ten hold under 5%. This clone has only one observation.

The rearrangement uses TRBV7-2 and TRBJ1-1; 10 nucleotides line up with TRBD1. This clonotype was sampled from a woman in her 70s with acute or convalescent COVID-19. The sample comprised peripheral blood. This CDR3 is CASSPQGDRGVAFF. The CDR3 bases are TGTGCCAGCAGCCCTCAGGGGGACAGGGGCGTCGCTTTCTTT. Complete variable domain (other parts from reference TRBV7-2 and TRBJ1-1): GAGVSQSPSNKVTEKGKDVELRCDPISGHTALYWYRQSLGQGLEFLIYFQGNSAPDKSGLPSDRFSAERTGGSVSTLTIQRTQQEDSAVYLCASSPQGDRGVAFFGQGTRLTVV.